These 31 T cell receptor beta chains were sequenced from one sample in a study of T cell responses to AZD1222 COVID-19 vaccine. Repertoires were generated with immunoSEQ multiplex PCR, while TCRdb's copy carries only in-frame clones and drops some. In the table there are more than 70,000 clones, about 87% of which are singletons. The source was peripheral blood, collected on day 0 of AZD1222 vaccination. The receptors derive from an adult in good health.

This chain connects TRBV7-9 to TRBJ1-4; 8 bases line up with TRBD1. Germline V gene sequence: CDR1 SEHNR, CDR2 FQNEAQ (reference sequence). CDR3 length: 15 amino acids. V lost 3 bases and J lost 5; bases outside the gene matches: 5. The CDR3, as DNA: TGTGCCAGCAGCTTCGGACAGGGCCCAAATGAAAAACTGTTTTTT. Translation: CASSFGQGPNEKLFF.

This clone turned up a few times. The rearrangement uses TRBV6-1 and TRBJ1-5, with D possibly TRBD1 on 5 matching bases. Per the germline V gene, CDR1 is MNHNS and CDR2 is SASEGT. The CDR3 is 14 amino acids. The V gene lost 3 bases and the J gene lost 3 bases, with 9 bases spanning the gap. The CDR3 DNA reads TGTGCCAGCAGTGACCCAGGGCCCAATCAGCCCCAGCATTTT. Translating it yields CASSDPGPNQPQHF.

This chain connects TRBV7-9 to TRBJ1-2; D is perhaps TRBD1 (6 bases). Trimming shortened V by 2 bases and J by 8 bases, and 21 bases separated the two germline ends. Germline CDR1 and CDR2: SEHNR and FQNEAQ (reference sequence). CDR3 size: 16 residues. CDR3 sequence reads: CASSLPRGRSPGGYTF. The CDR3 DNA follows: TGTGCCAGCAGCTTACCAAGGGGGAGAAGTCCCGGAGGCTACACCTTC.

V gene TRBV7-9 combines with J gene TRBJ2-7; 8 nucleotides match TRBD2. The CDR3 consists of 14 residues. Trimming cost V 3 bases and J 7 bases; bases outside gene matches: 8. Germline CDR1 reads SEHNR; CDR2 reads FQNEAQ (reference sequence). CDR3 sequence reads: CASSFQAGVGEQYF. The DNA of the CDR3 is TGTGCCAGCAGCTTTCAAGCGGGAGTGGGGGAGCAGTACTTC.

The CDR3 is CATSREGGKYEQYF. In nucleotides, the CDR3 is TGTGCCACCAGCAGAGAGGGGGGGAAGTACGAGCAGTACTTC. The rearrangement joins TRBV15 to TRBJ2-7, with TRBD2 matching 7 bases. Germline values: CDR1 LNHNV, CDR2 YYDKDF (reference sequence). The CDR3 loop spans 14 amino acids. J lost 4 bases, V lost 0 bases, and 3 bases had no gene match.

The chain is built from TRBV7-3 and TRBJ1-1; D remains ambiguous. With 2 bases removed from V and 5 bases from J, the gap between germline ends came to 9 bases. This CDR3 is built from 13 residues. Germline-derived CDR1 and CDR2 are SGHTA and FQGTGA. The CDR3 region is CASSLSGFTEAFF. In DNA form, the CDR3 reads TGTGCCAGCAGCTTATCGGGGTTTACTGAAGCTTTCTTT.

This rearrangement joins TRBV12-3 or TRBV12-4 to TRBJ1-2; D gene unclear. The CDR3 sequence is 13 residues long. The ends were cut back, 3 bases at V and 8 bases at J, with 13 bases in the middle. CDR3 sequence reads: CASSFEGLGGYTF. The CDR3 DNA reads as TGTGCCAGCAGTTTTGAAGGGTTGGGCGGCTACACCTTC.

The rearrangement links TRBV19 to TRBJ1-3; no reliable D call. Trimming removed 5 bases from V and 0 bases from J, with 8 bases in between. The CDR3 runs to 14 residues. Germline V gives CDR1 LNHDA, CDR2 SQIVND (reference sequence). CDR3 DNA: TGTGCCAGTAGTTTGGGCGGCTCTGGAAACACCATATATTTT. It yields the protein CASSLGGSGNTIYF. Filled out from reference TRBV19 and TRBJ1-3, the complete variable domain reads DGGITQSPKYLFRKEGQNVTLSCEQNLNHDAMYWYRQDPGQGLRLIYYSQIVNDFQKGDIAEGYSVSREKKESFPLTVTSAQKNPTAFYLCASSLGGSGNTIYFGEGSWLTVV.

The chain joins TRBV18 to TRBJ1-1, with a weak D call TRBD1 (5 bases). Trimming removed 2 bases from V and 4 bases from J, with 11 bases in between. This CDR3 is 14 amino acids long. The germline V gene encodes CDR1 KGHSH and CDR2 LQKENI. CDR3 amino acids: CASSPTGGTTEAFF. The DNA of the CDR3 is TGTGCCAGCTCACCAACGGGTGGGACCACTGAAGCTTTCTTT. The whole variable domain, filled in from reference TRBV18 and TRBJ1-1, reads NAGVMQNPRHLVRRRGQEARLRCSPMKGHSHVYWYRQLPEEGLKFMVYLQKENIIDESGMPKERFSAEFPKEGPSILRIQQVVRGDSAAYFCASSPTGGTTEAFFGQGTRLTVV.

The chain links TRBV2 to TRBJ2-7, with D possibly being TRBD2 (5 bases). The germline V and J ends were trimmed by 6 bases and 4 bases, with 10 bases remaining between them. CDR1 and CDR2 (germline): SNHLY, FYNNEI. The CDR3 contains 12 residues. CDR3 DNA sequence: TGTGCCAGCAGCCCTGGCGGGTACGAGCAGTACTTC. Its protein is CASSPGGYEQYF.

This rearrangement joins TRBV27 to TRBJ2-3, with 7 bases identical to TRBD1. The junction had 5 bases not matched to a gene; V was cut back by 5 bases and J by 0 bases. The CDR3 has 15 amino acids. Germline V gene data show CDR1 as MNHEY and CDR2 as SMNVEV (reference sequence). CDR3: CASSDWDRSTDTQYF. The CDR3 DNA sequence: TGTGCCAGCAGTGATTGGGACAGAAGCACAGATACGCAGTATTTT.

The V call is TRBV19, the J call TRBJ2-3; D remains unclear. CDR1 is LNHDA and CDR2 is SQIVND in the germline V gene (reference sequence). The CDR3 length is 12 residues. The V and J ends lost 4 bases and 1 base respectively, with 3 bases between them. The CDR3 is CASSRRTDTQYF. CDR3 nucleotides: TGTGCCAGTAGTAGGCGCACAGATACGCAGTATTTT.

The rearrangement joins TRBV11-2 to TRBJ2-6; D gene unclear. The CDR3 has 15 residues. Trimming left V 4 bases short and J 4 bases short, with 11 bases between. Looked up from germline, CDR1 is SGHAT and CDR2 is FQNNGV. The chain's CDR3 is CASSSRPGGANVLTF. CDR3 coding DNA: TGTGCCAGCAGCTCAAGGCCAGGCGGGGCCAACGTCCTGACTTTC.

This chain links TRBV10-2 with TRBJ1-1; D possibly corresponds to TRBD1 (5 bases). The V gene lost 8 bases and the J gene lost 5 bases, with 12 bases spanning the gap. Germline CDR1 and CDR2: WSHSY and SAAADI. The CDR3 length is 12 residues. CDR3 bases: TGCGCCAGCCGGGACGTTGGGACTGAAGCTTTCTTT. It is translated as CASRDVGTEAFF.

The chain has TRBV28 and TRBJ2-7; D is uncertain. V was trimmed by 6 bases and J by 0 bases, leaving 15 bases between them. The CDR3 sequence is 15 residues long. Germline CDR1 reads MDHEN; CDR2 reads SYDVKM. The CDR3 here is CASRINIRASYEQYF. CDR3 bases: TGTGCCAGCAGGATTAATATCCGGGCCTCCTACGAGCAGTACTTC.

This clone was seen more than once but under ten times. J is TRBJ2-5 and V is TRBV23-1; TRBD1 matches 8 bases. TRBV23-1 is an ORF, and what it does is uncertain. The J segment lost 4 bases and the V segment lost 2 bases, leaving 6 bases of the junction unmatched. The CDR3 sequence is 15 residues long. CDR3 bases: TGCGCCAGCAGTCAAGATCGGACAGGGTCAGAGACCCAGTACTTC. Translating it yields CASSQDRTGSETQYF.

This chain joins TRBV2 and TRBJ1-2; 11 bases are shared with TRBD1. J lost 8 bases, V lost 6 bases, and 14 bases had no gene match. The CDR3 sequence is 16 residues long. CDR1 SNHLY and CDR2 FYNNEI come from the germline V gene. CDR3 region: CASRSLGTGGWGGYTF. Written as DNA, the CDR3 is TGTGCCAGCAGGAGCCTTGGGACAGGGGGTTGGGGCGGCTACACCTTC.

This chain joins TRBV27 and TRBJ2-2, with D possibly matching TRBD1 (6 bases). CDR1 and CDR2 (germline): MNHEY, SMNVEV (reference sequence). The CDR3 runs 16 residues. Trimming removed 7 bases from V and 2 bases from J, with 17 bases in between. The CDR3, as DNA: TGTGCCAGCACCAGTCGGGCGACAGGAAACACCGGGGAGCTGTTTTTT. It codes for CASTSRATGNTGELFF.

This clone was observed a single time. The genes are TRBV4-2 and TRBJ2-3, with 11 bases aligning to TRBD2. This CDR3 has 19 residues. The V gene end was trimmed by 0 bases and the J gene end by 0 bases; junction bases not matched to a gene: 8. From germline, CDR1 is LGHNA and CDR2 YNFKEQ. CDR3 region: CASSQDSSGGITSTDTQYF. The CDR3, as DNA: TGTGCCAGCAGCCAAGATTCTAGCGGGGGGATCACTAGCACAGATACGCAGTATTTT.

This clone has a single count. This chain links TRBV28 with TRBJ1-3, with D tentatively TRBD1 (6 bases). CDR1 MDHEN and CDR2 SYDVKM come from the germline V gene. The CDR3 is 15 residues long. Trimming shortened V by 0 bases and J by 2 bases, and 8 bases separated the two germline ends. The CDR3 reads CASSLWTGAGNTIYF. CDR3 nucleotide sequence: TGTGCCAGCAGTTTATGGACAGGCGCTGGAAACACCATATATTTT. The full variable domain, in which reference TRBV28 and TRBJ1-3 provide the parts outside the CDR3, is DVKVTQSSRYLVKRTGEKVFLECVQDMDHENMFWYRQDPGLGLRLIYFSYDVKMKEKGDIPEGYSVSREKKERFSLILESASTNQTSMYLCASSLWTGAGNTIYFGEGSWLTVV.

The V and J genes are TRBV15 and TRBJ2-7; 10 nucleotides align to TRBD1. CDR1 and CDR2 (germline): LNHNV, YYDKDF (reference sequence). CDR3 length: 15 residues. V lost 3 bases, J lost 7 bases, and 9 bases stayed unmatched. The CDR3 bases are TGTGCCACCAGCAGGGGGGGACAGGGGCCCTCGGAGCAGTACTTC. Translating it yields CATSRGGQGPSEQYF.

V and J are TRBV7-2 and TRBJ2-7; possibly TRBD2 for D (6 bases). V was cut by 6 bases and J by 0 bases, with 12 bases left in between. The CDR3 length is 14 residues. Germline CDR1 and CDR2: SGHTA and FQGNSA. The CDR3 sequence is CASRLKTSSYEQYF. DNA of the CDR3: TGTGCCAGCAGACTCAAGACTAGCTCCTACGAGCAGTACTTC.

The V gene is TRBV10-3, the J gene TRBJ1-5, with a weak D call TRBD1 (6 bases). The V gene lost 6 bases and the J gene lost 7 bases, with 13 bases spanning the gap. The CDR3 runs to 13 residues. The germline V gene encodes CDR1 ENHRY and CDR2 SYGVKD. The CDR3 loop is CAIRDRLTQPQHF. In DNA form, the CDR3 reads TGTGCCATCAGGGACAGACTAACCCAGCCCCAGCATTTT.

DNA of the CDR3: TGTGCCAGCAGCGCGGGGACAGGGGGAGAAAAACTGTTTTTT. This sequence encodes CASSAGTGGEKLFF. The chain combines TRBV21-1 with TRBJ1-4; the D call TRBD1 from the table was never checked on the DNA. TRBV21-1 is an annotated pseudogene. The CDR3 is made up of 14 amino acids.

V gene TRBV2 combines with J gene TRBJ1-2; unclear D gene. This CDR3 comprises 11 residues. V lost 5 bases and J lost 3, with 4 bases in between. The germline V gene has CDR1 SNHLY and CDR2 FYNNEI. Written as DNA, the CDR3 is TGTGCCAGCAGTCCAGACTATGGCTACACCTTC. Translating gives CASSPDYGYTF.

The chain uses TRBV21-1 and TRBJ1-2; the listed D gene, TRBD1, was not tested against the DNA. TRBV21-1 is annotated as a pseudogene. The length of the CDR3 is 19 residues. The CDR3: CASTRWGRREAKQNYGYTF. CDR3 coding DNA: TGTGCCAGCACTCGATGGGGCCGCAGGGAAGCCAAGCAGAACTATGGCTACACCTTC.

The chain is built from TRBV6-5 and TRBJ1-2; unclear D gene. Germline V gives CDR1 MNHEY, CDR2 SVGAGI. There are 13 residues in the CDR3. V lost 4 bases to trimming and J lost 5 bases, with 11 bases between them. As DNA, the CDR3 is TGTGCCAGCAGTTTCGGTCCGGCTTATGGCTACACCTTC. This sequence encodes CASSFGPAYGYTF.

This clone was observed a single time. This chain links TRBV7-2 with TRBJ1-5, with TRBD1 matching over 7 bases. Trimming at V came to 2 bases and at J to 1 base, leaving 5 bases not matched to a gene. The CDR3 length is 16 residues. Germline CDR1 SGHTA, CDR2 FQGNSA. The DNA for the CDR3 is TGTGCCAGCAGCTTAAAGACAGGGCTCAGCAATCAGCCCCAGCATTTT. This codes for CASSLKTGLSNQPQHF.

The chain links TRBV7-3 to TRBJ2-2; 14 nucleotides align to TRBD2. The length of the CDR3 is 18 residues. The germline CDR1 and CDR2 sequences are SGHTA and FQGTGA. The J segment lost 2 bases and the V segment lost 5 bases, leaving 7 bases of the junction unmatched. CDR3 DNA: TGTGCCAGCAGCCCGGGACTAGCGGGAGCCGTAAACACCGGGGAGCTGTTTTTT. It codes for CASSPGLAGAVNTGELFF.

This chain joins TRBV29-1 and TRBJ2-5, with D possibly being TRBD2 (5 bases). Trimming pared 5 bases from V and 0 bases from J, leaving 10 bases between. This CDR3 spans 13 amino acids. Germline V lookup: CDR1 SQVTM, CDR2 ANQGSEA. CDR3 residues: CSVSGSNQETQYF. In nucleotides, the CDR3 is TGCAGCGTTTCGGGATCCAACCAAGAGACCCAGTACTTC.

Here the CDR3 reads CASSHEGWTEAFF. The CDR3 bases are TGTGCCAGCAGCCATGAGGGGTGGACTGAAGCTTTCTTT. The gene calls are TRBV3-1 (or the pseudogene TRBV3-2) and TRBJ1-1; D might be TRBD1 (5 bases). V was pared by 3 bases and J by 5 bases, with 10 bases between. Germline V gene lookup returns CDR1 LGHDT and CDR2 YNNKEL (reference sequence). The CDR3 contains 13 residues.